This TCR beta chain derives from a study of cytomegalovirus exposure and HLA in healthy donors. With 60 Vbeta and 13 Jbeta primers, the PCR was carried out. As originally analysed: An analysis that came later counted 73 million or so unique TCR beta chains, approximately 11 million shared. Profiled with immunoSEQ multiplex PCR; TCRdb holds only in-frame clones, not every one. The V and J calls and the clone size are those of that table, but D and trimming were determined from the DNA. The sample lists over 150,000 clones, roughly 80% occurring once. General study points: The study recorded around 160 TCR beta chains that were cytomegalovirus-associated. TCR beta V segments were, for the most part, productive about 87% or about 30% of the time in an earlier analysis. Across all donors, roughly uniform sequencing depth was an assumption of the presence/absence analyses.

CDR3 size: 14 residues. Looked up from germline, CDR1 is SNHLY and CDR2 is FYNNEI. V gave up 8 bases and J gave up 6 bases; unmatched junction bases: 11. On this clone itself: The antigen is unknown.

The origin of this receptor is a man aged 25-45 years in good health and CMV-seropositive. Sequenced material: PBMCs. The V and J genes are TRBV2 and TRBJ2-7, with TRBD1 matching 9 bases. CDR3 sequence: CASARDRASGEQYF. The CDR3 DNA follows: TGTGCCAGCGCCCGGGACAGGGCATCTGGCGAGCAGTACTTC. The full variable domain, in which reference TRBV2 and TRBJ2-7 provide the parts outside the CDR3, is EPEVTQTPSHQVTQMGQEVILRCVPISNHLYFYWYRQILGQKVEFLVSFYNNEISEKSEIFDDQFSVERPDGSNFTLKIRSTKLEDSAMYFCASARDRASGEQYFGPGTRLTVT.